The 21 T cell receptor beta chains below all came from one sample that was sequenced in a study of vaccination effects on CD4 cells after COVID-19 (dated by TCRdb to between 2020 and 2023). To identify antigen-specific CD4+ T cell clonotypes by their expansion, the ViraFEST assay first stimulated PBMC with viral peptide pools and then applied TCR sequencing. After approximately eleven days of culture, CD4+ T cells were isolated with the EasySep CD4+ T cell isolation kit. Convalescent patients had PCR-confirmed SARS-CoV-2 infection between March and December 2020, before Alpha, Beta and Delta variants emerged in the United States. These receptors' antigens are unknown. Receptors were amplified or captured by the immunoSEQ multiplex PCR assay. The table comes from immuneACCESS by way of TCRdb, which keeps in-frame sequences with V and J called. Part of the clones is missing from these tables; in studies checked, under half for an unresolved V gene and the rest for unknown reasons. Across this sample there are tens of thousands of clones, with under 80% seen only once. Clones ranked in the top ten supply 28% of the sample.

The sample consisted of CD4+ T cells from PBMCs cultured with a peptide pool, taken before COVID-19 vaccination. These receptors came from a human donor who had a prior SARS-CoV-2 infection.

V and J are TRBV15 and TRBJ2-6; D is unresolved. CDR3 size: 17 residues. V was cut by 0 bases and J by 0 bases, with 9 bases left in between. The germline CDR1 and CDR2 sequences are LNHNV and YYDKDF (reference sequence). This CDR3 reads CATSRDPPRSGANVLTF. The CDR3 DNA reads as TGTGCCACCAGCAGAGATCCGCCCCGCTCTGGGGCCAACGTCCTGACTTTC.

This chain links TRBV7-9 with TRBJ2-3; D unclear. The CDR3 loop spans 13 amino acids. CDR1 SEHNR and CDR2 FQNEAQ come from the germline V gene (reference sequence). V lost 7 bases to trimming and J lost 3 bases, with 11 bases between them. The CDR3 protein is CASTISGTDTQYF. DNA of the CDR3: TGTGCCAGCACCATATCTGGGACAGATACGCAGTATTTT.

The V and J genes are TRBV7-2 and TRBJ1-2, with TRBD1 matching over 7 bases. The trim removed 5 bases at V and 5 bases at J, leaving 8 bases unmatched. Germline V gives CDR1 SGHTA, CDR2 FQGNSA. CDR3 length equals 14 residues. The CDR3 loop is CASSPQTGSYGYTF. CDR3 nucleotide sequence: TGTGCCAGCAGCCCACAGACAGGGAGTTATGGCTACACCTTC.

This chain joins TRBV11-3 and TRBJ2-3, with 8 nucleotides matching TRBD1. CDR3 length equals 15 residues. Germline CDR1 and CDR2: SGHNT and YENEEA. J gave up 5 bases and V 2 bases, and 6 bases lay outside the gene matches. The CDR3 DNA reads as TGTGCCAGCAGCTTAATGGCAGGGGGCATAGATACGCAGTATTTT. Protein product: CASSLMAGGIDTQYF. The whole variable domain, filled in from reference TRBV11-3 and TRBJ2-3, reads EAGVVQSPRYKIIEKKQPVAFWCNPISGHNTLYWYLQNLGQGPELLIRYENEEAVDDSQLPKDRFSAERLKGVDSTLKIQPAELGDSAVYLCASSLMAGGIDTQYFGPGTRLTVL.

The V gene is TRBV18, the J gene TRBJ2-5; 7 nucleotides agree with TRBD2. Losses at the gene ends were 2 bases for V and 6 bases for J; bases not matched to a gene: 12. Germline V gene lookup returns CDR1 KGHSH and CDR2 LQKENI. The CDR3 consists of 16 residues. The CDR3 is CASSPDWREPEKTQYF. The CDR3 nucleotides read TGTGCCAGCTCACCAGATTGGCGGGAGCCGGAAAAGACCCAGTACTTC.

The CDR3 region has the DNA TGTGCCAGCAGCTTGGCTCGGGACCGAATAAGGGGCGAGCAGTACTTC. Amino acids: CASSLARDRIRGEQYF. The gene calls are TRBV5-6 and TRBJ2-7; tentatively, D is TRBD1 or TRBD2 (5 bases each). Per the germline V gene, CDR1 is SGHDT and CDR2 is YYEEEE. The V end was cut by 0 bases, the J end by 6 bases, with 19 bases between. This CDR3 contains 16 residues.

This clone appeared a few times. This sample also contains other DNA sequences that code for the same CDR3. CDR3 sequence (DNA): TGTGCCAGCAGCTTAGCGGGAGTATCCTACAATGAGCAGTTCTTC. Amino acid sequence: CASSLAGVSYNEQFF. The chain links TRBV7-2 to TRBJ2-1; TRBD2 is a possible D gene (5 bases). Per the germline V gene, CDR1 is SGHTA and CDR2 is FQGNSA. This CDR3 is 15 amino acids long. Trimming left V 0 bases short and J 1 base short, with 7 bases between.

This chain connects TRBV5-6 to TRBJ2-1; D may be TRBD1 (5 bases). Germline CDR1 SGHDT, CDR2 YYEEEE. V lost 4 bases and J 4 bases, leaving 12 bases between the germline ends. The CDR3 has 14 residues. CDR3 loop: CASSQQNRYNEQFF. In nucleotides, the CDR3 is TGTGCCAGCAGCCAACAAAACAGGTACAATGAGCAGTTCTTC.

This clone was observed a few times. The chain recombines TRBV20-1 with TRBJ2-1, with TRBD2 matching 12 bases. The CDR3 covers 16 residues. Unmatched junction bases numbered 10, after V lost 3 bases and J lost 7 bases. Germline V lookup: CDR1 DFQATT, CDR2 SNEGSKA (reference sequence). The CDR3 sequence: CSASLPSGRAGNEQFF. The DNA for the CDR3 is TGCAGTGCTAGTTTGCCTAGCGGGAGGGCGGGGAATGAGCAGTTCTTC.

The J gene is TRBJ2-6, the V gene TRBV4-1; D is unclear. V lost 3 bases to trimming and J lost 1 base, with 13 bases between them. In germline, CDR1 is MGHRA, CDR2 YSYEKL. CDR3 length: 17 residues. CDR3 DNA sequence: TGCGCCAGCAGCCAGACACCGGTCGCTTCTGGGGCCAACGTCCTGACTTTC. Amino acids: CASSQTPVASGANVLTF.

The chain joins TRBV2 to TRBJ2-3; D remains unclear. The V end lost 5 bases, the J end lost 3 bases, and 15 bases lay between the germline ends. The CDR3 spans 15 residues. Per the germline V gene, CDR1 is SNHLY and CDR2 is FYNNEI. CDR3 protein: CASSKTRMQTDTQYF. The CDR3 DNA reads TGTGCCAGCAGTAAGACTCGGATGCAAACAGATACGCAGTATTTT.

The chain links TRBV7-8 to TRBJ1-1, with 7 bases fitting TRBD1. The CDR3 has 16 residues. Germline assignment: CDR1 SGHVS and CDR2 FQNEAQ. V shed 5 bases and J 6 bases; nucleotides not matched to a gene: 15. The chain's CDR3 is CASSPAGAGGWAEAFF. The CDR3 nucleotides read TGTGCCAGCAGCCCAGCGGGGGCAGGGGGTTGGGCTGAAGCTTTCTTT.

The rearrangement joins TRBV9 to TRBJ2-2; D might be TRBD1 or TRBD2, each matching 5 bases. V dropped 4 bases and J dropped 0 bases, with 7 bases sitting between them. Germline values: CDR1 SGDLS, CDR2 YYNGEE. This CDR3 has 14 residues. The CDR3 DNA sequence: TGTGCCAGCAGCCCGGGGCCGAACACCGGGGAGCTGTTTTTT. This sequence encodes CASSPGPNTGELFF.

This rearrangement joins TRBV21-1 to TRBJ2-1; the table's D call TRBD1 went unverified against the DNA. TRBV21-1 represents a pseudogene. This CDR3 has 20 residues. The CDR3 bases are TGTGCCAGCAGCCAAAAACGAGGACAGGGAAATCGGATTAGGGGCAATGAGCAGTTCTTC. Protein: CASSQKRGQGNRIRGNEQFF.

CDR3 in DNA: TGTGCCACCAGCAGAGCTGGAACCAATTCACCCCTCCACTTT. This codes for CATSRAGTNSPLHF. V usage is TRBV15 and J usage is TRBJ1-6; no definite D call. The CDR3 is 14 amino acids. CDR1 and CDR2 (germline): LNHNV, YYDKDF (reference sequence). Deletions cut 1 base from V and 7 bases from J, with 8 bases between.

This chain links TRBV19 with TRBJ2-4; D is unclear. V was shortened by 1 base and J by 0 bases, with 7 bases between the two germline ends. Germline CDR1 is LNHDA and CDR2 is SQIVND (reference sequence). The CDR3 consists of 15 residues. The DNA for the CDR3 is TGTGCCAGTAGTATAGGCCCCTTAGCCAAAAACATTCAGTACTTC. Protein sequence: CASSIGPLAKNIQYF.

The chain couples TRBV7-6 to TRBJ2-1; D uncertain. The CDR3 contains 13 residues. Germline values: CDR1 SGHVS, CDR2 FNYEAQ. V dropped 4 bases and J dropped 12 bases, with 16 bases sitting between them. The CDR3 loop is CASSSGRYLGQFF. In DNA form, the CDR3 reads TGTGCCAGCAGCTCCGGCCGGTACCTGGGGCAGTTCTTC.

The rearrangement uses TRBV11-2 and TRBJ1-1, with D possibly being TRBD1 (6 bases). Trimming shortened V by 4 bases and J by 4 bases, and 10 bases separated the two germline ends. The germline V gene encodes CDR1 SGHAT and CDR2 FQNNGV. There are 13 residues in the CDR3. CDR3 sequence reads: CASSSRGGTEAFF. The CDR3 DNA sequence: TGTGCCAGCAGCTCCAGAGGGGGCACTGAAGCTTTCTTT.

The V call is TRBV28, the J call TRBJ2-1; TRBD2 aligns across 12 bases. CDR3 length equals 15 residues. In germline, CDR1 is MDHEN, CDR2 SYDVKM. V lost 7 bases, J lost 4 bases, and 5 bases stayed unmatched. CDR3 region: CASTVTSGGYNEQFF. Written as DNA, the CDR3 is TGTGCCAGCACGGTGACTAGCGGGGGATACAATGAGCAGTTCTTC.

The chain carries TRBV4-2 and TRBJ2-3; D perhaps matches TRBD1 (6 bases). The CDR3 has 17 residues. CDR1 and CDR2 from the germline V gene are LGHNA and YNFKEQ. Trimming took off 2 bases at V and 2 bases at J, with 17 bases between the two ends. The CDR3 DNA reads as TGTGCCAGCAGCCAACTTGGACAGAATAGGGACACAGATACGCAGTATTTT. The encoded protein is CASSQLGQNRDTDTQYF.

The rearrangement links TRBV4-2 to TRBJ1-6; 10 bases are shared with TRBD1. This CDR3 is 17 amino acids long. V shed 1 base, J shed 7 bases, and the junction held 7 bases outside the gene matches. Germline loops: CDR1 LGHNA, CDR2 YNFKEQ. CDR3 bases: TGTGCCAGCAGCCAAGTAAGGACAGGGGGTTTAAATTCACCCCTCCACTTT. Protein product: CASSQVRTGGLNSPLHF.